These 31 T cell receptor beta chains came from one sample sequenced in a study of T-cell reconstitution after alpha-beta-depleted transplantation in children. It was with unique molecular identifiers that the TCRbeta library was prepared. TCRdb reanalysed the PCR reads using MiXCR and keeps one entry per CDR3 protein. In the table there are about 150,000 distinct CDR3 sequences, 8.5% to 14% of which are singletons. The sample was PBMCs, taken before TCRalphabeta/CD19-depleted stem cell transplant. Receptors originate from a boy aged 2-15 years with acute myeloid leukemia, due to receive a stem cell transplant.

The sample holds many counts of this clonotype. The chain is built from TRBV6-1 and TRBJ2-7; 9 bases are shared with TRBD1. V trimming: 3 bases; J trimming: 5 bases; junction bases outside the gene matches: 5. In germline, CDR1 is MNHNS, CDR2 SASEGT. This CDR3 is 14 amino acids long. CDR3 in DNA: TGTGCCAGCAGTGAGGACAGGGGAAGGAACGAGCAGTACTTC. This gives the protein CASSEDRGRNEQYF.

DNA for the CDR3: TGCAGCGTTGATGGGCGCGGGGGCACAGATACGCAGTATTTT. It is translated as CSVDGRGGTDTQYF. The chain couples TRBV29-1 to TRBJ2-3, with D maybe TRBD2 (6 bases). Per the germline V gene, CDR1 is SQVTM and CDR2 is ANQGSEA. CDR3 size: 14 residues. The V end lost 3 bases, the J end lost 1 base, and 11 bases lay between the germline ends.

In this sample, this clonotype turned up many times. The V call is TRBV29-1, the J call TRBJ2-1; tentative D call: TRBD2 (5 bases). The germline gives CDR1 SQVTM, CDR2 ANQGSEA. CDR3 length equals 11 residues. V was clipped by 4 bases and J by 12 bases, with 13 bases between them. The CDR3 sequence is CSVGPVRGQFF. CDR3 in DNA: TGCAGCGTTGGGCCGGTTCGGGGGCAGTTCTTC.

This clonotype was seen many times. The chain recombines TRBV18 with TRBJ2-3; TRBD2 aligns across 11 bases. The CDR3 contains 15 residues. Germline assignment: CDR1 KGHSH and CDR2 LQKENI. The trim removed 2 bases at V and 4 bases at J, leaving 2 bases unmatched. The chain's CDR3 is CASSPTSGSSDTQYF. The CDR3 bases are TGTGCCAGCTCACCAACTAGCGGGAGCTCAGATACGCAGTATTTT.

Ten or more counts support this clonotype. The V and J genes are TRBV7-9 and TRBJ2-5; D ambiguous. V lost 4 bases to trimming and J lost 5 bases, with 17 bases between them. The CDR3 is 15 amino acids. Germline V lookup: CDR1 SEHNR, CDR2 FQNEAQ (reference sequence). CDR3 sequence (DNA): TGTGCCAGCAGCTCCTCCTGGTCCTTTGGGGAGACCCAGTACTTC. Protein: CASSSSWSFGETQYF.

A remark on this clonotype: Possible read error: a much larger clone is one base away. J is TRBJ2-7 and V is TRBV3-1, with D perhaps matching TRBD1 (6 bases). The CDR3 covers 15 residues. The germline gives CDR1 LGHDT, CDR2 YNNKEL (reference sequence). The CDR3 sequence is CASSFLYGRGYEQHF. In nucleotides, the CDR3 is TGTGCCAGCAGCTTTCTCTATGGCAGGGGCTACGAGCAGCACTTC.

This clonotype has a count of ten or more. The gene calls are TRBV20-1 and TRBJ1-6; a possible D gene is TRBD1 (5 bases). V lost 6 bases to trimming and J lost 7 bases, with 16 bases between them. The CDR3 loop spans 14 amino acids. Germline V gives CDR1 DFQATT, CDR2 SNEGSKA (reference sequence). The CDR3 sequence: CSASLGRDNSPLHF. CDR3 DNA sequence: TGCAGTGCCTCTTTGGGCAGGGACAATTCACCCCTCCACTTT.

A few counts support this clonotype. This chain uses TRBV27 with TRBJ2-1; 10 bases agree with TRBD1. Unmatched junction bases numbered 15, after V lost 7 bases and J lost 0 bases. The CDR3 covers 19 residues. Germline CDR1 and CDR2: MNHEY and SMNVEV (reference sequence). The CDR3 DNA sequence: TGTGCCAGCACCCGGGACAGGGGTGGATCACCCAGCTCCTACAATGAGCAGTTCTTC. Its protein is CASTRDRGGSPSSYNEQFF.

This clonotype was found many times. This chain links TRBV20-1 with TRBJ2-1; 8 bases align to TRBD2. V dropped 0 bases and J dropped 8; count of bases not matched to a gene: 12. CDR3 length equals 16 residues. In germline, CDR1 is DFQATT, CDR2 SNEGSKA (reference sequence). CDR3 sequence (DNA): TGCAGTGCTAGAGATAAGGAATTGACTAGCGTTGATGAGCAGTTCTTC. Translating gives CSARDKELTSVDEQFF.

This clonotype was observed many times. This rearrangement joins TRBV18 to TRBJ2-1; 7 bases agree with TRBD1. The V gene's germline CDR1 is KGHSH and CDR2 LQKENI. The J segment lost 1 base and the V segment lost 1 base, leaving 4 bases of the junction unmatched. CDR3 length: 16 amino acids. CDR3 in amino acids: CASSPRGDRSYNEQFF. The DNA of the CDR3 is TGTGCCAGCTCACCACGAGGGGACAGATCCTACAATGAGCAGTTCTTC.

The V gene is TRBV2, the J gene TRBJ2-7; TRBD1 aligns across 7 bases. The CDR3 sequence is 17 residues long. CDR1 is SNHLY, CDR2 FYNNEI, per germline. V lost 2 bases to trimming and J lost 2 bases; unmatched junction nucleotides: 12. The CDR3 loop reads CASSESPDRPLAYEQYV. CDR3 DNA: TGTGCCAGCAGTGAATCTCCGGACAGGCCCCTTGCCTACGAGCAGTACGTC.

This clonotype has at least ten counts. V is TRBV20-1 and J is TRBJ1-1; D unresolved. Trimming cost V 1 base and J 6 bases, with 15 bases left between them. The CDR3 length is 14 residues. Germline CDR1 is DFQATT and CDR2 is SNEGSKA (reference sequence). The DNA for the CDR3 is TGCAGTGCTAGAGCAGGTGCCGGGGTTCCTGAAGCTTTCTTT. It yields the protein CSARAGAGVPEAFF.

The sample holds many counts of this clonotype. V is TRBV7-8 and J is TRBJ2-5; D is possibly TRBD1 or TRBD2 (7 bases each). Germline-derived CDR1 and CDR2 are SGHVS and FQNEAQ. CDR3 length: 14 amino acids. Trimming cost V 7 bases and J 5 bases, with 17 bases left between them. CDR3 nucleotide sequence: TGTGCCAGCACCCGGGGAGGGGGCATTGAGACCCAGTACTTC. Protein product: CASTRGGGIETQYF.

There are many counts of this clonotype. CDR3 sequence (DNA): TGTGCCAGCAGTTCGGACAGGGAAGGGCCCCAGCATTTT. Its protein product is CASSSDREGPQHF. The rearrangement links TRBV12-3 or TRBV12-4 to TRBJ1-5, with 8 positions matching TRBD1. V was pared by 4 bases and J by 9 bases, with 5 bases of the junction left unmatched. There are 13 residues in the CDR3.

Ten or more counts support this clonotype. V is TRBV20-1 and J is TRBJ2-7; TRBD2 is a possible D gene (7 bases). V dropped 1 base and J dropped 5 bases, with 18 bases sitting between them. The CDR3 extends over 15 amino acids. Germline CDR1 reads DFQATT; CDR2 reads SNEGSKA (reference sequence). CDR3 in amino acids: CSARVFGGALDEQYF. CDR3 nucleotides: TGCAGTGCTAGAGTCTTTGGGGGGGCCCTTGACGAGCAGTACTTC.

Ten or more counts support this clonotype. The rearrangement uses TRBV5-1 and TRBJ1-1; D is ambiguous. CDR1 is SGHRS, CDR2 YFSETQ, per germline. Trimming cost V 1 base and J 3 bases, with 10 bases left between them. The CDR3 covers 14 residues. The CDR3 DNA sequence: TGCGCCAGCAGCTTGTTGGTGGCGGACACTGAAGCTTTCTTT. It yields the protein CASSLLVADTEAFF.

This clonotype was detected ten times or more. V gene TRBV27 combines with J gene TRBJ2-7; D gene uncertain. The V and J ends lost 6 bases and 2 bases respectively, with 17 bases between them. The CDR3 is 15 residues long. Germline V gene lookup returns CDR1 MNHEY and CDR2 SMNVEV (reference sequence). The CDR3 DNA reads TGTGCCAGCAGCCCCGACCCCTTTTCCCCCTACGAGCAGTACGTC. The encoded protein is CASSPDPFSPYEQYV.

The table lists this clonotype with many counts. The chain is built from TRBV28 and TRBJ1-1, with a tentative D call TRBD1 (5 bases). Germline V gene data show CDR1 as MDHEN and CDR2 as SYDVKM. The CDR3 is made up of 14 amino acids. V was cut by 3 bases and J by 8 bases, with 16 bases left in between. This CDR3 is CASSLAGNSIEAFF. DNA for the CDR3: TGTGCCAGCAGTTTGGCAGGGAATAGTATAGAAGCTTTCTTT.

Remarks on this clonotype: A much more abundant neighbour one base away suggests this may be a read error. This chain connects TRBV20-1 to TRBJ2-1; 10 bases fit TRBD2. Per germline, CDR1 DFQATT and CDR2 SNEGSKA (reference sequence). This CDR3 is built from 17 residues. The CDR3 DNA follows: TGCTGTGCTAGAGCCGTCCCGGGACTAGCGTGGGGTCATGAGCAGTTCTTC. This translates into CCARAVPGLAWGHEQFF.

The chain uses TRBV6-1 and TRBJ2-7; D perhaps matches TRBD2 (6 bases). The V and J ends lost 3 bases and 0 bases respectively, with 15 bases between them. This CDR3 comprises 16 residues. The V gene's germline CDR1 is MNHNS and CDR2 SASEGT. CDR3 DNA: TGTGCCAGCAGTGAGTCGGAGGGGAGTCCCTCCTACGAGCAGTACTTC. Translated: CASSESEGSPSYEQYF.

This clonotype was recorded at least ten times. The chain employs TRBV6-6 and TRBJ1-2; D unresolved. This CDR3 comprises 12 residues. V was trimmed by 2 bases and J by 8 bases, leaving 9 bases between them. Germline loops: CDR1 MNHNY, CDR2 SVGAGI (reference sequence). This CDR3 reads CASSYPLRGYTF. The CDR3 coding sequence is TGTGCCAGCAGTTACCCTCTACGAGGCTACACCTTC.

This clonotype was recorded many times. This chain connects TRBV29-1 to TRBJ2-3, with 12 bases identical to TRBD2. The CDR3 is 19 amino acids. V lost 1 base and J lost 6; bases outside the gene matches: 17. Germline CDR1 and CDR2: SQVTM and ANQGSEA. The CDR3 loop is CSVEGGLAGGPLLSDTQYF. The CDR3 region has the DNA TGCAGCGTTGAAGGGGGGCTAGCGGGAGGGCCTCTTCTTTCGGATACGCAGTATTTT.

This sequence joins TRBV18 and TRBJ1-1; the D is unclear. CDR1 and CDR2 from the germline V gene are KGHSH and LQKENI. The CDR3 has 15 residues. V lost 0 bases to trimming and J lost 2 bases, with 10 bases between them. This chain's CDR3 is CASSPPTAPNTEAFF. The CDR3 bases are TGTGCCAGCTCACCACCGACCGCTCCAAACACTGAAGCTTTCTTT. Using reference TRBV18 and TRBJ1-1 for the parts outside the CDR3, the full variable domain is NAGVMQNPRHLVRRRGQEARLRCSPMKGHSHVYWYRQLPEEGLKFMVYLQKENIIDESGMPKERFSAEFPKEGPSILRIQQVVRGDSAAYFCASSPPTAPNTEAFFGQGTRLTVV.

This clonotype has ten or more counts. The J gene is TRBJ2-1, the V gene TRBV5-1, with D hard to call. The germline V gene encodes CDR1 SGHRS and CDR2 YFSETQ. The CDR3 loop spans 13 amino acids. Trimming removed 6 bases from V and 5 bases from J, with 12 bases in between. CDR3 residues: CASKQDDNNEQFF. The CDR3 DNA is TGCGCCAGCAAACAAGATGATAACAATGAGCAGTTCTTC. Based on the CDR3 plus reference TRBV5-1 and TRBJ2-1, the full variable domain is KAGVTQTPRYLIKTRGQQVTLSCSPISGHRSVSWYQQTPGQGLQFLFEYFSETQRNKGNFPGRFSGRQFSNSRSEMNVSTLELGDSALYLCASKQDDNNEQFFGPGTRLTVL.

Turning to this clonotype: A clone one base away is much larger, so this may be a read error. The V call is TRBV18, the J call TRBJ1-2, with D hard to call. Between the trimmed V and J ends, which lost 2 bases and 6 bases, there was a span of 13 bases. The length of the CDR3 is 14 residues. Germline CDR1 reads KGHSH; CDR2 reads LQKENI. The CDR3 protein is CASSPSEEGHGYTF. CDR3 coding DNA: TGTGCCAGCTCACCAAGCGAGGAAGGCCATGGCTACACCTTC.

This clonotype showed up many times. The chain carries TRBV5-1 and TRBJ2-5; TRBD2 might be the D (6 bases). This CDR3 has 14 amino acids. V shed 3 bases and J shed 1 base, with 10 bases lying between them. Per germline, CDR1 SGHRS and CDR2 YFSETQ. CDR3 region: CASSSGLTQETQYF. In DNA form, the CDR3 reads TGCGCCAGCAGCTCGGGACTTACCCAAGAGACCCAGTACTTC.

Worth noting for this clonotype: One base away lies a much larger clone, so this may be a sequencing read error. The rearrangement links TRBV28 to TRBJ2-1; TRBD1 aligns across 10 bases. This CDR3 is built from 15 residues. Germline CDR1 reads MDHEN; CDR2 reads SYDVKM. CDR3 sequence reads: CASSRQGAGADEQIF. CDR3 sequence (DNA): TGTGCCAGCAGCCGACAGGGGGCGGGGGCAGATGAGCAGATCTTC.

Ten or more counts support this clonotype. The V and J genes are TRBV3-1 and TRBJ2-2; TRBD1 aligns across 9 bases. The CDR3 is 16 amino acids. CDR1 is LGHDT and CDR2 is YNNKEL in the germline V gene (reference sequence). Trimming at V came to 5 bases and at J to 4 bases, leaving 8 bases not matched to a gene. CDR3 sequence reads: CASSTLTGGGTGELFF. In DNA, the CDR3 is TGTGCCAGCAGCACCCTAACAGGGGGCGGCACCGGGGAGCTGTTTTTT.

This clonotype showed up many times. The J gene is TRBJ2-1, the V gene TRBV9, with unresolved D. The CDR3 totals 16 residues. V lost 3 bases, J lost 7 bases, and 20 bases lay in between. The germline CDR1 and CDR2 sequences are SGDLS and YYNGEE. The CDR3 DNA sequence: TGTGCCAGCAGCGGAGTAGTTGGCAGTCTCGGGAATGAGCAGTTCTTC. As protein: CASSGVVGSLGNEQFF.

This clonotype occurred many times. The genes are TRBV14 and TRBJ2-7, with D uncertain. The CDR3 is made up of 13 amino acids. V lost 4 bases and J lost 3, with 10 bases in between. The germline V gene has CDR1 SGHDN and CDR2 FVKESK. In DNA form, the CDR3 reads TGTGCCAGCAGCCGGTGGGGAATCTACGAGCAGTACTTC. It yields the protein CASSRWGIYEQYF.

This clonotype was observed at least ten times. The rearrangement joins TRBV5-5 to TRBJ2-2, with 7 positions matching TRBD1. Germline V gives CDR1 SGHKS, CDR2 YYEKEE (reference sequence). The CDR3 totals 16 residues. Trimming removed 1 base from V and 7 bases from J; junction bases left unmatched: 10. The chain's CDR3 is CASSLWQGVEDGELFF. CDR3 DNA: TGTGCCAGCAGCTTGTGGCAGGGGGTGGAGGACGGGGAGCTGTTTTTT.